Detailed here is one T cell receptor beta chain. No antigen is known for it. A read error is likely, as this CDR3 ends without the conserved phenylalanine or tryptophan. As it was prepared, the TCRbeta library received unique molecular identifiers. TCRdb analysed the PCR reads with MiXCR anew, one entry per CDR3 protein. The sample includes 200,000 to 250,000 distinct CDR3 sequences, approximately 8.9% seen only once; the top ten take nearly 6.5%. The entry originates in a study of T-cell reconstitution after alpha-beta-depleted transplantation in children. Overall study results and limits: At one year after transplant, newly produced T cells mostly accounted for T-cell counts and diversity. The study reportedly traced alpha-beta T cells about two months after transplant to several hundred expanded graft clones. TCRbeta diversity was high at day 60 in some patients (a result of surviving recipient T cells and thymic progenitors).

V dropped 0 bases and J dropped 0; count of bases not matched to a gene: 1. Germline CDR1 reads MNHEY; CDR2 reads SVGAGI. This CDR3 spans 15 amino acids. The TCR comes from a male patient between 5 and 17 years old who had a stem cell transplant for acute lymphoblastic leukemia, so the T cells may come from the graft donor. The sample here was PBMCs, mostly from graft donor cells, taken 180 days after TCRalphabeta/CD19-depleted stem cell transplant. The chain is built from TRBV6-5 and TRBJ2-7; TRBD1 matches 8 bases. The CDR3 DNA reads TGTGCCAGCAGTTACTCCGGACAGGGCTCCTACGAGCAGTACTCC. Translating it yields CASSYSGQGSYEQYS.